A selection of T cell receptor beta chains follows, all from one sample in a study of blood T cell repertoires in COVID-19. Method: immunoSEQ multiplex PCR; TCRdb's copy keeps in-frame clones and lacks some. This sample carries roughly 63,000 clones, roughly 68% of them seen once, and the ten largest clones take approximately 30%. Sequencing was performed on peripheral blood. The origin of the receptors is an elderly woman with acute or convalescent COVID-19. The CDR3 runs from the conserved cysteine through the conserved F or W. The D gene is left open where the match is weak. Part of the rows lack a size; the others show once, few, many or a class for expanded clones.

v_call,j_call,d_call,clone_size,cdr3_aa,cdr3_nt
TRBV7-9,TRBJ1-2,-,-,CASSLGQAPNYGYTF,TGTGCCAGCAGCTTAGGACAGGCCCCTAACTATGGCTACACCTTC
TRBV10-3,TRBJ1-2,TRBD1,-,CAISTHTGQRTYGYTF,TGTGCCATCAGCACACATACGGGACAGCGGACCTATGGCTACACCTTC
TRBV5-1,TRBJ2-1,-,-,CASSLEAADRDEQFF,TGCGCCAGCAGCTTGGAAGCGGCAGACCGGGATGAGCAGTTCTTC
TRBV5-1,TRBJ2-6,-,-,CASSPRGLENNVLTF,TGCGCCAGCAGCCCGCGGGGACTGGAGAACAACGTCCTGACTTTC
TRBV30,TRBJ1-6,-,-,CAWSVPGWGSPLHF,TGTGCCTGGAGTGTGCCAGGGTGGGGTTCACCCCTCCACTTT
TRBV5-1,TRBJ2-1,-,many,CASSLGPGEKQFF,TGCGCCAGCAGCTTGGGCCCTGGGGAGAAGCAGTTCTTC
TRBV7-6,TRBJ2-7,TRBD2,many,CASSPQGSGRFKYF,TGTGCCAGCAGCCCCCAGGGTAGCGGGAGGTTTAAGTACTTC
TRBV3-1/TRBV3-2,TRBJ2-5,TRBD2,-,CASSQPRSGGFQETQYF,TGTGCCAGCAGCCAACCCCGATCGGGAGGGTTTCAAGAGACCCAGTACTTC
TRBV27,TRBJ2-7,-,once,CASSLSFDLSYEQYF,TGTGCCAGCAGTTTATCTTTCGACTTATCCTACGAGCAGTACTTC
TRBV11-3,TRBJ2-7,TRBD2,-,CASSLDGTSASYEQYF,TGTGCCAGCAGCTTAGACGGGACTAGCGCTTCCTACGAGCAGTACTTC
TRBV11-2,TRBJ1-4,-,many,CASSSSLKLFF,TGTGCCAGCAGCTCCAGTCTAAAACTGTTTTTT
TRBV7-6,TRBJ1-2,-,-,CASSLDSYGYTF,TGTGCCAGCAGCTTAGACAGCTATGGCTACACCTTC
TRBV5-1,TRBJ1-1,TRBD1,-,CASSRQGDMNTEAFF,TGCGCCAGCTCCCGACAGGGGGATATGAACACTGAAGCTTTCTTT
TRBV5-4,TRBJ2-4,-,-,CASSLGGPLNIQYF,TGTGCCAGCAGCTTGGGAGGGCCCCTTAACATTCAGTACTTC
TRBV29-1,TRBJ2-2,TRBD2,-,CSVSSGTSGGPNTGELFF,TGCAGCGTTTCTTCCGGGACTAGCGGGGGGCCGAACACCGGGGAGCTGTTTTTT
TRBV5-4,TRBJ2-1,-,few,CASSGGNTPYNEQFF,TGTGCCAGCAGCGGGGGGAATACCCCCTACAATGAGCAGTTCTTC